The 22 T cell receptor beta chains in this list originate from one sample, sequenced in a study of cytomegalovirus exposure and HLA in healthy donors (dated by TCRdb to the late 2010s). Libraries were constructed by the immunoSEQ multiplex PCR assay. Held by TCRdb, this immuneACCESS table contains in-frame sequences only and omits some clones. Under half of the omission traces to an unresolved V gene where checked; the cause of the rest is unknown. In this sample the table shows some 130,000 clones, roughly nine tenths of which occur a single time. Clones ranked in the top ten supply nearly 3% of the sample. Material: PBMCs. The receptors were sampled from a man younger than 35 in good health and CMV-seronegative.

This clone occurred many times. V usage is TRBV15 and J usage is TRBJ2-3; 13 bases map to TRBD2. This CDR3 is 17 amino acids long. Germline V gene data show CDR1 as LNHNV and CDR2 as YYDKDF (reference sequence). Germline trimming cut 8 bases from V and 1 base from J; bases unmatched to any gene: 9. The CDR3 coding sequence is TGTGCCACCGGAGGACTAGCGGGAGCGCGGGGCACAGATACGCAGTATTTT. Amino acids: CATGGLAGARGTDTQYF. The complete variable domain, with remaining parts taken from reference TRBV15 and TRBJ2-3, reads DAMVIQNPRYQVTQFGKPVTLSCSQTLNHNVMYWYQQKSSQAPKLLFHYYDKDFNNEADTPDNFQSRRPNTSFCFLDIRSPGLGDTAMYLCATGGLAGARGTDTQYFGPGTRLTVL.

The V gene is TRBV6-5, the J gene TRBJ2-2, with D possibly matching TRBD1 (5 bases). This CDR3 has 16 amino acids. V lost 8 bases and J 0 bases, leaving 16 bases between the germline ends. Germline V CDR1 and CDR2: MNHEY, SVGAGI. CDR3 region: CASRFVSGTNTGELFF. The CDR3, as DNA: TGTGCCAGCCGTTTCGTGTCAGGGACGAACACCGGGGAGCTGTTTTTT.

The genes are TRBV2 and TRBJ2-3; 7 bases are shared with TRBD1. V shed 7 bases and J 2 bases; nucleotides not matched to a gene: 6. CDR1 and CDR2 from the germline V gene are SNHLY and FYNNEI. The CDR3 consists of 14 residues. The CDR3 sequence: CASTPGQITDTQYF. The DNA of the CDR3 is TGTGCCAGCACCCCGGGACAGATCACAGATACGCAGTATTTT.

The chain employs TRBV6-5 and TRBJ2-1; 16 bases are shared with TRBD2. Germline values: CDR1 MNHEY, CDR2 SVGAGI. V trimming: 0 bases; J trimming: 7 bases; junction bases outside the gene matches: 0. The CDR3 loop spans 16 amino acids. CDR3 residues: CASSYSGLAGGNEQFF. Written as DNA, the CDR3 is TGTGCCAGCAGTTACTCGGGACTAGCGGGGGGGAATGAGCAGTTCTTC.

The chain employs TRBV29-1 and TRBJ1-1; D unresolved. This CDR3 region has 13 residues. The germline gives CDR1 SQVTM, CDR2 ANQGSEA. V was shortened by 1 base and J by 0 bases, with 6 bases between the two germline ends. CDR3 in amino acids: CSVEVYMNTEAFF. Here the CDR3 DNA reads TGCAGCGTTGAAGTTTACATGAACACTGAAGCTTTCTTT.

The V gene is TRBV5-6, the J gene TRBJ2-5; 8 bases are shared with TRBD1. There are 14 residues in the CDR3. J lost 1 base, V lost 4 bases, and 3 bases had no gene match. Germline loops: CDR1 SGHDT, CDR2 YYEEEE. This chain's CDR3 is CASSPGQVQETQYF. The DNA of the CDR3 is TGTGCCAGCAGCCCGGGACAGGTCCAAGAGACCCAGTACTTC.

The V and J genes are TRBV6-5 and TRBJ2-7; TRBD2 might be the D (6 bases). From germline, CDR1 is MNHEY and CDR2 SVGAGI. This CDR3 contains 14 residues. The V and J ends lost 6 bases and 1 base respectively, with 13 bases between them. CDR3 coding DNA: TGTGCCAGCAGCGATCGGGGGATATCCTACGAGCAGTACTTC. This codes for CASSDRGISYEQYF.

V is TRBV5-5 and J is TRBJ2-7, with TRBD1 as a possible D gene (6 bases). This CDR3 is 14 amino acids long. The V end was cut by 3 bases, the J end by 6 bases, with 16 bases between. From germline, CDR1 is SGHKS and CDR2 YYEKEE (reference sequence). This CDR3 reads CASSYDRRRIEQYF. The CDR3 DNA reads as TGTGCCAGCAGCTACGACAGGCGGAGGATCGAGCAGTACTTC.

The chain has TRBV11-3 and TRBJ2-1, with no clear D. Per germline, CDR1 SGHNT and CDR2 YENEEA. This CDR3 region has 16 residues. V shed 1 base and J shed 10 bases, with 20 bases lying between them. Here the CDR3 reads CASSLGGPLLGSEQFF. In DNA, the CDR3 is TGTGCCAGCAGCTTAGGTGGTCCCCTCCTAGGCAGCGAGCAGTTCTTC. The entire variable domain, with the rest obtained from reference TRBV11-3 and TRBJ2-1, is as follows: EAGVVQSPRYKIIEKKQPVAFWCNPISGHNTLYWYLQNLGQGPELLIRYENEEAVDDSQLPKDRFSAERLKGVDSTLKIQPAELGDSAVYLCASSLGGPLLGSEQFFGPGTRLTVL.

This rearrangement joins TRBV7-5 to TRBJ1-3; the table's D call of TRBD1 was not tested on the DNA. TRBV7-5 is marked as a pseudogene. The CDR3 has 16 residues. The CDR3 reads CARSSLTGGMGNTIYF. The DNA for the CDR3 is TGTGCCAGAAGCTCACTGACAGGGGGAATGGGAAACACCATATATTTT.

This chain links TRBV5-6 with TRBJ1-1, with 7 positions matching TRBD1. V shed 4 bases and J 1 base; nucleotides not matched to a gene: 10. From germline, CDR1 is SGHDT and CDR2 YYEEEE. This CDR3 contains 16 residues. DNA for the CDR3: TGTGCCAGCAGCGGCGAGTACCGGGACAGGAACACTGAAGCTTTCTTT. It encodes CASSGEYRDRNTEAFF.

A single count supports this clone. The chain employs TRBV4-1 and TRBJ2-7; tentatively, D is TRBD1 (5 bases). The CDR3 runs 16 residues. Trimming shortened V by 4 bases and J by 2 bases, and 18 bases separated the two germline ends. CDR1 is MGHRA and CDR2 is YSYEKL in the germline V gene. This CDR3 is CASSLSRERNPYEQYF. CDR3 DNA: TGCGCCAGCAGCCTTAGCAGGGAACGTAACCCCTACGAGCAGTACTTC.

The chain has TRBV11-3 and TRBJ2-1, with D possibly matching TRBD1 (5 bases). Germline V gives CDR1 SGHNT, CDR2 YENEEA. The V and J ends lost 5 bases and 10 bases respectively, with 18 bases between them. The CDR3 runs to 14 residues. The CDR3 sequence: CASSPVQGSNEQFF. For the CDR3, the DNA is TGTGCCAGCAGCCCAGTGCAGGGATCTAACGAGCAGTTCTTC.

The CDR3 loop is CASSLGQGNRETQYF. The CDR3 DNA follows: TGTGCCAGCAGCTTAGGGCAGGGTAATAGGGAGACCCAGTACTTC. The V and J genes are TRBV7-7 and TRBJ2-5; D may be TRBD1 (5 bases). V gave up 1 base and J gave up 5 bases, with 14 bases separating them. The CDR3 spans 15 residues. Germline CDR1 and CDR2: SSHAT and FNYEAQ (reference sequence).

The J gene is TRBJ1-5, the V gene TRBV25-1, with D possibly TRBD1 on 6 matching bases. Deletions cut 3 bases from V and 3 bases from J, with 18 bases between. This CDR3 spans 17 amino acids. The V gene's germline CDR1 is MGHDK and CDR2 SYGVNS. For the CDR3, the DNA is TGTGCCAGCAGTGAGTCGGCAGGTGGGGGCTACAATCAGCCCCAGCATTTT. It yields the protein CASSESAGGGYNQPQHF.

V is TRBV7-2 and J is TRBJ1-5; D gene uncertain. The CDR3 sequence is 13 residues long. V was trimmed by 6 bases and J by 6 bases, leaving 12 bases between them. CDR1 SGHTA and CDR2 FQGNSA come from the germline V gene. This chain's CDR3 is CASRSMVGQPQHF. The CDR3 DNA reads TGTGCCAGCAGAAGCATGGTTGGTCAGCCCCAGCATTTT.

This chain joins TRBV7-6 and TRBJ2-3; 13 nucleotides align to TRBD2. Germline assignment: CDR1 SGHVS and CDR2 FNYEAQ. V was pared by 6 bases and J by 0 bases, with 9 bases of the junction left unmatched. This CDR3 contains 18 residues. In nucleotides, the CDR3 is TGTGCCAGCAGACAGGGACTAGCGGGGTCCACTAGCACAGATACGCAGTATTTT. Protein sequence: CASRQGLAGSTSTDTQYF. Full variable domain (missing parts from reference TRBV7-6 and TRBJ2-3): GAGVSQSPRYKVTKRGQDVALRCDPISGHVSLYWYRQALGQGPEFLTYFNYEAQQDKSGLPNDRFSAERPEGSISTLTIQRTEQRDSAMYRCASRQGLAGSTSTDTQYFGPGTRLTVL.

This rearrangement joins TRBV18 to TRBJ2-3; TRBD2 is a possible D gene (6 bases). This CDR3 has 16 residues. The germline V and J ends were trimmed by 3 bases and 2 bases, with 15 bases remaining between them. The germline gives CDR1 KGHSH, CDR2 LQKENI. CDR3 amino acids: CASSPREFTLTDTQYF. For the CDR3, the DNA is TGTGCCAGCTCACCTCGGGAGTTTACCCTCACAGATACGCAGTATTTT.

The chain joins TRBV28 to TRBJ2-4, with TRBD2 identical over 14 bases. This CDR3 region has 21 residues. Germline CDR1 reads MDHEN; CDR2 reads SYDVKM. V shed 6 bases, J shed 3 bases, and the junction held 19 bases outside the gene matches. The DNA of the CDR3 is TGTGCCAGCAGCGCGCCTGTCTTCCGACTAGCGGGAGGGCAGGGCAAAAACATTCAGTACTTC. This gives the protein CASSAPVFRLAGGQGKNIQYF.

The gene calls are TRBV7-8 and TRBJ1-5; tentative D call: TRBD1 (5 bases). CDR1 and CDR2 from the germline V gene are SGHVS and FQNEAQ. Between the trimmed V and J ends, which lost 1 base and 0 bases, there was a span of 10 bases. The CDR3 totals 16 residues. The CDR3 region is CASSLGPGYSNQPQHF. The DNA of the CDR3 is TGTGCCAGCAGCTTAGGGCCAGGGTATAGCAATCAGCCCCAGCATTTT.

This clone was recorded only once. The V and J genes are TRBV11-2 and TRBJ2-2; 9 bases agree with TRBD1. The germline V gene encodes CDR1 SGHAT and CDR2 FQNNGV. V gave up 0 bases and J gave up 6 bases; unmatched junction bases: 8. This CDR3 comprises 17 residues. The CDR3 loop reads CASSLDGGTGRAGELFF. The CDR3 DNA is TGTGCCAGCAGCTTAGATGGAGGGACAGGGAGGGCCGGGGAGCTGTTTTTT. Variable domain in full (rest from reference TRBV11-2 and TRBJ2-2): EAGVAQSPRYKIIEKRQSVAFWCNPISGHATLYWYQQILGQGPKLLIQFQNNGVVDDSQLPKDRFSAERLKGVDSTLKIQPAKLEDSAVYLCASSLDGGTGRAGELFFGEGSRLTVL.

This sequence joins TRBV10-1 and TRBJ2-3, with 8 bases that match TRBD2. The CDR3 runs to 17 residues. J was trimmed by 3 bases and V by 2 bases; bases with no gene match: 10. In germline, CDR1 is WNHNN, CDR2 SYGVQD (reference sequence). The CDR3 nucleotides read TGCGCCAGCAGTGAGAGAATGGGGGGCGGGAGGACAGATACGCAGTATTTT. Protein sequence: CASSERMGGGRTDTQYF.